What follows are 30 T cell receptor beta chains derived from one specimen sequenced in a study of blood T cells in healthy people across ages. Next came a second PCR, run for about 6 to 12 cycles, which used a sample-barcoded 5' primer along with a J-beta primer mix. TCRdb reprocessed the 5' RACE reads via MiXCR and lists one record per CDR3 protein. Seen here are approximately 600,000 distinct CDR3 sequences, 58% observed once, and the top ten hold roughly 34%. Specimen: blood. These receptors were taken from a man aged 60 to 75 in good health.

Written as DNA, the CDR3 is TGTGCCAGCAGGGAGCCCGGGACTATCCAAGAGACCCAGTACTTC. Its translation is CASREPGTIQETQYF. This sequence joins TRBV28 and TRBJ2-5; TRBD2 matches 7 bases. From germline, CDR1 is MDHEN and CDR2 SYDVKM. The CDR3 has 15 residues. Trimming removed 6 bases from V and 1 base from J; junction bases left unmatched: 8.

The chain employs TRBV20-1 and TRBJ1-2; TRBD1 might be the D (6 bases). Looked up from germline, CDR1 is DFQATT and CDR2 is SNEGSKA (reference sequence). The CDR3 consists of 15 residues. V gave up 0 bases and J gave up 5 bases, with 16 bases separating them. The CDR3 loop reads CSARDQWGRGYGYTF. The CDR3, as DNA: TGCAGTGCTAGAGATCAGTGGGGGCGCGGGTATGGCTACACCTTC.

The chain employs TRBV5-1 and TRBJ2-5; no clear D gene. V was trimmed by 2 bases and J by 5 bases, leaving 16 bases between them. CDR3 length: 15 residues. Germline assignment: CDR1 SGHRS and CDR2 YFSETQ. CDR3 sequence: CASSFGATQAETQYF. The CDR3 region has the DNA TGCGCCAGCAGCTTCGGAGCGACTCAGGCGGAGACCCAGTACTTC.

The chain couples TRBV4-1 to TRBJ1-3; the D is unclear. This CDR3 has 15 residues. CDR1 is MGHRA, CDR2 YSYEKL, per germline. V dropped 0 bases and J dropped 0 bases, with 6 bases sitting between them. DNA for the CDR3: TGCGCCAGCAGCCAAGATCCCGGCTCTGGAAACACCATATATTTT. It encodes CASSQDPGSGNTIYF.

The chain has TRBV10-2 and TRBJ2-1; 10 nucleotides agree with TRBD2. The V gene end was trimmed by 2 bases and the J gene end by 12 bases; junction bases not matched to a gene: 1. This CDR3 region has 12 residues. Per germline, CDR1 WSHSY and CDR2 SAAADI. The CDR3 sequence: CASSETSGTQFF. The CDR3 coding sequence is TGCGCCAGCAGTGAGACTAGCGGGACGCAGTTCTTC.

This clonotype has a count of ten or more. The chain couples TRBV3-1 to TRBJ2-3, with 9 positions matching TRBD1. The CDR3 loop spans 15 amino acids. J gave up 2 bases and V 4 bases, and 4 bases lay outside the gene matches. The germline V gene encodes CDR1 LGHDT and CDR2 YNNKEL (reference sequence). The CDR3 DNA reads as TGTGCCAGCAGCCCGGGACAGGGCTTCACAGATACGCAGTATTTT. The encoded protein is CASSPGQGFTDTQYF.

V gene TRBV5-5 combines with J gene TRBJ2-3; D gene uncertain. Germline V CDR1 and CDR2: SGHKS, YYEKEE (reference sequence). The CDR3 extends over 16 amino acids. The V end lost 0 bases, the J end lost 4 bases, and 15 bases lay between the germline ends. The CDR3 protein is CASSLAPEIWSDTQYF. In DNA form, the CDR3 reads TGTGCCAGCAGCTTGGCACCGGAGATATGGTCAGATACGCAGTATTTT.

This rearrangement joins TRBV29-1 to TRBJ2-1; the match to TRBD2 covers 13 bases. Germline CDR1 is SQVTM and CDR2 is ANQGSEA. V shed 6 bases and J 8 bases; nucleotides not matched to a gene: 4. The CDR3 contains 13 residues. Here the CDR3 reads CSVRLAGGDEQFF. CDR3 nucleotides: TGCAGCGTGAGACTAGCGGGGGGTGATGAGCAGTTCTTC.

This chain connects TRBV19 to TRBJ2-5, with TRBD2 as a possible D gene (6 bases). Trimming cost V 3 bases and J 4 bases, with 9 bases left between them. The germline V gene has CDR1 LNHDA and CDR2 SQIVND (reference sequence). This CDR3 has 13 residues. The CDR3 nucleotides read TGTGCCAGTAGTATGGGGACTTCAGAGACCCAGTACTTC. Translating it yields CASSMGTSETQYF. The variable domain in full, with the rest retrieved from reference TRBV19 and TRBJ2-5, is DGGITQSPKYLFRKEGQNVTLSCEQNLNHDAMYWYRQDPGQGLRLIYYSQIVNDFQKGDIAEGYSVSREKKESFPLTVTSAQKNPTAFYLCASSMGTSETQYFGPGTRLLVL.

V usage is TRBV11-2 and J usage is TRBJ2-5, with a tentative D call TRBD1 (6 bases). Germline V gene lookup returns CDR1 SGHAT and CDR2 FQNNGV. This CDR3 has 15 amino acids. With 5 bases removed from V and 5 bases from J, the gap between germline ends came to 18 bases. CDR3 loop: CASSPRGLRGETQYF. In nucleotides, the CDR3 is TGTGCCAGCAGCCCCAGGGGTTTGCGAGGGGAGACCCAGTACTTC.

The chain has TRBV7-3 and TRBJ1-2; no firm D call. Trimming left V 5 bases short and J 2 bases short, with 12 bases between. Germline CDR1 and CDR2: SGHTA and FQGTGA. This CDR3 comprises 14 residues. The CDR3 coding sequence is TGTGCCAGCAGCCCCGAAAGGGCCAACTATGGCTACACCTTC. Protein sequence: CASSPERANYGYTF.

The CDR3 protein is CSAGRHNYEQYF. For the CDR3, the DNA is TGCAGTGCGGGCCGACATAACTACGAGCAGTACTTC. The J gene is TRBJ2-7, the V gene TRBV20-1; D remains unclear. Between the trimmed V and J ends, which lost 6 bases and 3 bases, there was a span of 12 bases. The germline V gene encodes CDR1 DFQATT and CDR2 SNEGSKA (reference sequence). The CDR3 is 12 amino acids.

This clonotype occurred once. Written as DNA, the CDR3 is TGTGCCAGCAGGGTACGGGGACAGTTGTCCTACAATGAGCAGTTCTTC. Translated: CASRVRGQLSYNEQFF. J is TRBJ2-1 and V is TRBV6-5; 7 nucleotides agree with TRBD1. This CDR3 spans 16 amino acids. The germline gives CDR1 MNHEY, CDR2 SVGAGI. V was pared by 6 bases and J by 1 base, with 9 bases of the junction left unmatched.

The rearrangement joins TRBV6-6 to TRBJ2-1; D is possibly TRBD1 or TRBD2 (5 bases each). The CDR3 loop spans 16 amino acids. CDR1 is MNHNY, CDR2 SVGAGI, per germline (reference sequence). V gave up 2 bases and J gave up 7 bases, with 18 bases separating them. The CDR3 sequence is CASSYTGTHYINEQFF. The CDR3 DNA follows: TGTGCCAGCAGTTACACCGGGACCCATTATATTAATGAGCAGTTCTTC.

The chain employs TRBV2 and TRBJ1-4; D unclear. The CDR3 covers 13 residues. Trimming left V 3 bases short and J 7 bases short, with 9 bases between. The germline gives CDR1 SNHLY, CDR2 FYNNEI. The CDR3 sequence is CASSDSRLEKLFF. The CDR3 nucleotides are TGTGCCAGCAGTGATTCACGGCTTGAAAAACTGTTTTTT.

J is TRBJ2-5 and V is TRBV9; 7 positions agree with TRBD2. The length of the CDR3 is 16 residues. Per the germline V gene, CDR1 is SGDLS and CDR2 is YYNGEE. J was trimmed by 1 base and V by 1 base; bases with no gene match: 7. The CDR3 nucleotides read TGTGCCAGCAGCGTAACCGGGGGGTACACCCAAGAGACCCAGTACTTC. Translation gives CASSVTGGYTQETQYF.

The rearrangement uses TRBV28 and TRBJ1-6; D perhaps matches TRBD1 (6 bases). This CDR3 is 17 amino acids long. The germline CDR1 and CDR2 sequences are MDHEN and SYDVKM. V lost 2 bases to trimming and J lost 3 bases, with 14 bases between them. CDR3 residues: CASSLTGTPIYNSPLHF. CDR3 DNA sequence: TGTGCCAGCAGTTTAACAGGGACCCCCATCTATAATTCACCCCTCCACTTT.

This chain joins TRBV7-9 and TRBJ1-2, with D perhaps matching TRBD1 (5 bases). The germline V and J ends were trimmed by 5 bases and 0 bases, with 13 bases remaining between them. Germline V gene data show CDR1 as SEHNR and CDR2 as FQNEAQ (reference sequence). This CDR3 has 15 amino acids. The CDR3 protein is CASSPREGTNYGYTF. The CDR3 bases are TGTGCCAGCAGCCCCAGGGAAGGGACTAACTATGGCTACACCTTC. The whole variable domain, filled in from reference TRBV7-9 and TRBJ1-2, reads DTGVSQNPRHKITKRGQNVTFRCDPISEHNRLYWYRQTLGQGPEFLTYFQNEAQLEKSRLLSDRFSAERPKGSFSTLEIQRTEQGDSAMYLCASSPREGTNYGYTFGSGTRLTVV.

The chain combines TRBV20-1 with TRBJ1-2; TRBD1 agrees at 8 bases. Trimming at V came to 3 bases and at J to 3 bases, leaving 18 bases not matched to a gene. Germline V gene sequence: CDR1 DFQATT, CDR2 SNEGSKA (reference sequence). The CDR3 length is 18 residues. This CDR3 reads CSARALGQATSSHYGYTF. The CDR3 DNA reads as TGCAGTGCTAGGGCCCTGGGACAGGCTACCTCCTCGCACTATGGCTACACCTTC.

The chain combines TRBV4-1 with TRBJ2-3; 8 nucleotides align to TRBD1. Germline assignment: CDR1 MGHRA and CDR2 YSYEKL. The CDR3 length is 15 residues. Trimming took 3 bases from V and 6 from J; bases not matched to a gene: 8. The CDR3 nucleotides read TGCGCCAGCAGCCAGGAAGGACAGGGAATGGATACGCAGTATTTT. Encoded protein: CASSQEGQGMDTQYF.

This chain's CDR3 is CASSPTGTGRVLTF. The CDR3, as DNA: TGTGCCAGCTCACCCACCGGGACAGGGCGCGTCCTGACTTTC. The chain recombines TRBV18 with TRBJ2-6; the match to TRBD1 covers 9 bases. CDR1 is KGHSH, CDR2 LQKENI, per germline. CDR3 size: 14 residues. V shed 3 bases, J shed 12 bases, and the junction held 6 bases outside the gene matches.

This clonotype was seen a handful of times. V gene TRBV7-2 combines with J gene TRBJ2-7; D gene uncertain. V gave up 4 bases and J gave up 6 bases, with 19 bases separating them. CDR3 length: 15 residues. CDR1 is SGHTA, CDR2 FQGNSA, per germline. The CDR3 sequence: CASSYSPTPTLEQYF. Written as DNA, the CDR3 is TGTGCCAGCAGCTACTCCCCGACCCCGACGCTCGAGCAGTACTTC.

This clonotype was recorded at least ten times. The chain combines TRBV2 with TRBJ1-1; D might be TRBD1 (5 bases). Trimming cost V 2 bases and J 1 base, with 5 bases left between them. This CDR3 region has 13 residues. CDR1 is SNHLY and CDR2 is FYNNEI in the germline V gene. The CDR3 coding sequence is TGTGCCAGCAGTGAACAGGGGAACACTGAAGCTTTCTTT. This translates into CASSEQGNTEAFF.

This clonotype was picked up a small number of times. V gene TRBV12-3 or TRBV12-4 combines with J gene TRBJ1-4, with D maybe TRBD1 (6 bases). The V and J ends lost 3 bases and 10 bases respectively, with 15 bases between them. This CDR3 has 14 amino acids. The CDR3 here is CASSLMRGDGKLFF. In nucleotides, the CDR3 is TGTGCCAGCAGTTTGATGAGGGGGGATGGAAAACTGTTTTTT.

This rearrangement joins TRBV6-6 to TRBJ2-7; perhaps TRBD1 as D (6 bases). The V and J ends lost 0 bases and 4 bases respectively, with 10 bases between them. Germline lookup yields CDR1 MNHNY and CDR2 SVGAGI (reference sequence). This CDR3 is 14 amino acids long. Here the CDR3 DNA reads TGTGCCAGCAGTTACTCTGGGACAAATTACGAGCAGTACTTC. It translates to CASSYSGTNYEQYF.

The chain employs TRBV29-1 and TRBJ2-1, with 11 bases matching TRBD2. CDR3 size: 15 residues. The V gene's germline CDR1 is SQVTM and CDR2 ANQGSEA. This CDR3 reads CNVETSGGPSNEQFF. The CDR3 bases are TGCAACGTCGAAACTAGCGGGGGCCCCTCCAATGAGCAGTTCTTC.

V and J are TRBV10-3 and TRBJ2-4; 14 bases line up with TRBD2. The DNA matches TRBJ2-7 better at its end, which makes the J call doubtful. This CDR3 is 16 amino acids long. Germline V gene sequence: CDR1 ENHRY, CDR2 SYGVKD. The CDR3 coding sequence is TGTGCCTCCGGAGGGACTAGCGGGGGCGGGTCCTACGAGCAGTACTTC. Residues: CASGGTSGGGSYEQYF.

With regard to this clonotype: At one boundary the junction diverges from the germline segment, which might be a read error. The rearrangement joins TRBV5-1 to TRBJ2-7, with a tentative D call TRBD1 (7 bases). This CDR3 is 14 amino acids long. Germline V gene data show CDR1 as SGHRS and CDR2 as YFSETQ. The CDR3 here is CAGRLDRDAYEQYF. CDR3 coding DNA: TGCGCCGGCAGACTAGACAGGGACGCCTACGAGCAGTACTTC.

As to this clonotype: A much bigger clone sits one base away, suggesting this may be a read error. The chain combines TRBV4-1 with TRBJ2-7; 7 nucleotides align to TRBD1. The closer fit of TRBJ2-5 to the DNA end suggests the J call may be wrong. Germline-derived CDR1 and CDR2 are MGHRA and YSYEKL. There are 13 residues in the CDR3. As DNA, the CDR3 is TGCGCCAGCAGCCAAGGACCAGGGGGGACCCAGTACTTC. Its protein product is CASSQGPGGTQYF.

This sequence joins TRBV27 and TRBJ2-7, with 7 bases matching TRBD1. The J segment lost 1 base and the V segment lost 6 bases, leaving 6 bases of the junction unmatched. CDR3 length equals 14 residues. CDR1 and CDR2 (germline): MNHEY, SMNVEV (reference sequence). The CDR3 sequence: CASRQGQASYEQYF. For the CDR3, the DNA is TGTGCCAGCAGGCAAGGACAGGCGTCCTACGAGCAGTACTTC.